This TCR beta chain is drawn from a study of blood T cell repertoires in COVID-19. Overall study: Sites across the United States, Italy and Spain contributed samples from acute and convalescent COVID-19. T cells, B-cell-depleted T cells, or PBMCs provided the cDNA or gDNA that served as material.

The V gene lost 3 bases and the J gene lost 5 bases, with 8 bases spanning the gap. This CDR3 spans 14 amino acids. Germline V lookup: CDR1 MNHEY, CDR2 SMNVEV (reference sequence). Study processing details: Amplification from reference gene primers served as the basis for estimated nucleated cell counts. Method: immunoSEQ multiplex PCR; TCRdb's copy keeps in-frame clones and lacks some. V and J calls and clone size are copied from that table; D and trimming were computed from the DNA. In the table there are around 190,000 clones, about 85% of which are singletons. Sequencing was performed on peripheral blood. The chain is built from TRBV27 and TRBJ2-6; D remains unclear. This TCR was sampled from a woman aged 80 or older with acute or convalescent COVID-19. The DNA of the CDR3 is TGTGCCAGCAGTTTTACCGGTTGGGCCAACGTCCTGACTTTC. This sequence encodes CASSFTGWANVLTF.